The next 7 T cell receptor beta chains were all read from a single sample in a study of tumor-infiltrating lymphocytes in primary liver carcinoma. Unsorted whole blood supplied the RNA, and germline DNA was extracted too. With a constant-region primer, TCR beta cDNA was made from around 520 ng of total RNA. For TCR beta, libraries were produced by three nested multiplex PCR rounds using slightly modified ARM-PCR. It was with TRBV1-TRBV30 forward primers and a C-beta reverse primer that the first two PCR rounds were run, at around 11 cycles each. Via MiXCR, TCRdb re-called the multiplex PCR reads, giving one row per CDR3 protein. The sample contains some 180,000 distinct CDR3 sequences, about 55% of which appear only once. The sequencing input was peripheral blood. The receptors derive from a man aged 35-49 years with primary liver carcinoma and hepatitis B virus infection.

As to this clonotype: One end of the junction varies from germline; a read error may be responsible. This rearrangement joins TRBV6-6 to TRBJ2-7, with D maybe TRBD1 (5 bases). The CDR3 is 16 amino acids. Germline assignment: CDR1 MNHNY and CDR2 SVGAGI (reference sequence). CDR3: CASNYSWGLTGYEQYF. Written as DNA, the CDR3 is TGTGCCAGCAATTACTCGTGGGGCTTAACGGGCTACGAGCAGTACTTC.

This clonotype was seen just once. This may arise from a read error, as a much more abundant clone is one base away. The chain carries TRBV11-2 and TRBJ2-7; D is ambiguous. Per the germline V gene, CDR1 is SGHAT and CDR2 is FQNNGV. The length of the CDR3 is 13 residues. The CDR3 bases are TGTGCCAGCAGCTTGGACGCTTCCTACGAGCTGTACTTC. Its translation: CASSLDASYELYF.

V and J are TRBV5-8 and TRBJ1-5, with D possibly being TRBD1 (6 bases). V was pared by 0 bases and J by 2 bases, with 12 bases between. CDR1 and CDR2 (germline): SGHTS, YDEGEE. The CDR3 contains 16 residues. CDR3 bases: TGTGCCAGCAGCTTGGGTTGGGGGCTCGGCAATCAGCCCCAGCATTTT. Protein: CASSLGWGLGNQPQHF.

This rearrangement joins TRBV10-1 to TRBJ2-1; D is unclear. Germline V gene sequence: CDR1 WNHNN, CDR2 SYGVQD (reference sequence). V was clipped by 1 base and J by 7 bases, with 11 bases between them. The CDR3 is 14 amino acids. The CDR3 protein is CASSELVESNEQFF. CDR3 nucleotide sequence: TGCGCCAGCAGTGAGTTAGTAGAATCGAATGAGCAGTTCTTC.

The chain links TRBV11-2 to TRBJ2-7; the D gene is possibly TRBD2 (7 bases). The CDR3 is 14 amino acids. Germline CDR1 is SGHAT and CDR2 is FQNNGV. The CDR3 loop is CGSSLELGGGLQYF. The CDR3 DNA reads TGTGGTAGCAGCTTAGAATTGGGGGGGGGGCTGCAGTACTTC.

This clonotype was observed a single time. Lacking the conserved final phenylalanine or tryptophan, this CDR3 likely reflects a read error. CDR3 loop: CASSLSAGGYEQYL. In DNA, the CDR3 is TGTGCCAGCAGTTTATCAGCGGGGGGCTACGAGCAGTACCTC. The rearrangement links TRBV12-3 or TRBV12-4 to TRBJ2-7, with 9 bases that match TRBD2. V trimming: 2 bases; J trimming: 3 bases; junction bases outside the gene matches: 2. CDR3 size: 14 residues.

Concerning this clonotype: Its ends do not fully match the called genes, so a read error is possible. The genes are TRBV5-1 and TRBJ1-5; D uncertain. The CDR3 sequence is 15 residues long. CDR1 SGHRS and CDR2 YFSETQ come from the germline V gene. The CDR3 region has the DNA TGCGACAGCAGCTTGGACTGGAATAGCAATCAGCCCCAGCATTTT. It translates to CDSSLDWNSNQPQHF.